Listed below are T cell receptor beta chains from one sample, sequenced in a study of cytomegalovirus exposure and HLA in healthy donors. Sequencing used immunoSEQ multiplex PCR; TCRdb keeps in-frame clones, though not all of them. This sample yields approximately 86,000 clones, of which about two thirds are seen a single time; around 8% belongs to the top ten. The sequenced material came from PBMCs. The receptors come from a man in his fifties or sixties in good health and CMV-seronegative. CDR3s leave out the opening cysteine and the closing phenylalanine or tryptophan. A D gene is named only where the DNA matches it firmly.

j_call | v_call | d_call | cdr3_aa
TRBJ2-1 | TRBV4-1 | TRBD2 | ASSQELAGATNEQF
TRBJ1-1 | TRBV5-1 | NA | ASSLERVEGEAF
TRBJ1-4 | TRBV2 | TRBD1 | ASTRDRMATNEKLF
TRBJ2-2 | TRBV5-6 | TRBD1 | ASSRGTGSPGELF
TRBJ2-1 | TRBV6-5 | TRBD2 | ASSSPTSGRGGEQF
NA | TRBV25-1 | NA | ASGAGGRYEQY
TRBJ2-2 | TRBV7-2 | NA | ASSLMASANTGELF
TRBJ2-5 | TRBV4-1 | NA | ASSHRPASQETQY
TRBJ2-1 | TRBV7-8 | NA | ASSPPGLSSYNEQF
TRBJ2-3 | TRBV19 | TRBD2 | ASSGSGGSVSTDTQY
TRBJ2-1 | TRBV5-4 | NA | ASSLMGGMNEQF
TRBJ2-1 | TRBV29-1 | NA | SDTGGRRNEQF
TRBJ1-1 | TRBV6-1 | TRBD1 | ASSPTGGKAF
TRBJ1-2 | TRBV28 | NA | ASSLVRTYGYT
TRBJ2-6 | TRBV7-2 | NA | ASSLVLSGEFSGANVLT
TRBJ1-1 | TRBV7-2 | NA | ASSDRNTEAF
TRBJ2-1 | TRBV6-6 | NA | ASSSATRGGEQF